These T cell receptor beta chains were read from a single sample in a study of blood T cell repertoires in COVID-19. Clones were read by immunoSEQ multiplex PCR, and TCRdb kept only the in-frame ones, dropping some. The sample contains over 85,000 clones, 88% of which appear only once. The specimen sequenced was peripheral blood. Every receptor here comes from a woman aged 80 or older with active COVID-19. CDR3s include the opening cysteine and the closing phenylalanine or tryptophan. Fields, in order: clone size, J gene, V gene, D gene, CDR3 DNA, CDR3 protein. The D gene is left open where the match is weak. Clone sizes are given selectively: once, few, many, or a class where the clone is expanded.

.	TRBJ1-1	TRBV7-2	.	TGTGCCAGCAGCTTAGGGGCCGGATTTAACACTGAAGCTTTCTTT	CASSLGAGFNTEAFF
.	TRBJ2-5	TRBV7-9	.	TGTGCCAGCAGCTTGACTCCAGAGACCCAGTACTTC	CASSLTPETQYF
.	TRBJ2-7	TRBV5-1	TRBD1	TGCGCCAGCAGCTTGGCTACCGGGACAGGGGACTACGAGCAGTACTTC	CASSLATGTGDYEQYF
.	TRBJ2-1	TRBV28	.	TGTGCCAGCAGTTTTACCGGGAAAAATGAGCAGTTCTTC	CASSFTGKNEQFF
.	TRBJ2-1	TRBV4-2	TRBD2	TGTGCCAGCAGCCCCTCGTGGCGGGAGGGCCCAAGCTCCTACAATGAGCAGTTCTTC	CASSPSWREGPSSYNEQFF
.	TRBJ2-7	TRBV18	TRBD1	TGTGCCAGCTCACAAACCGGGACAGGGGGCACCCACGAGCAGTACTTC	CASSQTGTGGTHEQYF
.	TRBJ1-5	TRBV28	.	TGTGCCAGCAGGCTATTCTCGGACAGTAGCAATCAGCCCCAGCATTTT	CASRLFSDSSNQPQHF
.	TRBJ1-6	TRBV11-3	TRBD1	TGTGCCAGCAGCATAGACAGGGGTTCACCCCTCCACTTT	CASSIDRGSPLHF
.	TRBJ2-3	TRBV19	.	TGTGCCAGTAGCCTACAGGGTTCCACAGATACGCAGTATTTT	CASSLQGSTDTQYF
.	TRBJ2-4	TRBV19	TRBD2	TGTGCCAGTGGGGCTAGCGGGAGAGCCAAAAACATTCAGTACTTC	CASGASGRAKNIQYF
.	TRBJ1-4	TRBV7-2	TRBD1	TGTGCCAGCAGCCAGACAGGGGGGGGCGAAAAACTGTTTTTT	CASSQTGGGEKLFF
.	TRBJ2-1	TRBV27	TRBD2	TGTGCCAGCAGTACTAGACTAGCGAGCAATGAGCAGTTCTTC	CASSTRLASNEQFF
.	TRBJ1-6	TRBV5-1	TRBD1	TGCGCCAGCAGCCCGGGACAGGGGAATTCACCCCTCCACTTT	CASSPGQGNSPLHF
few	TRBJ2-5	TRBV7-2	TRBD2	TGTGCCAGCAGCTCGGGGCTAGCGGGACGAGAGACCCAGTACTTC	CASSSGLAGRETQYF
.	TRBJ2-3	TRBV4-3	.	TGCGCCAGCAGCCAGTTGAGTTCCGATACGCAGTATTTT	CASSQLSSDTQYF
.	TRBJ2-2	TRBV4-2	TRBD2	TGTGCCAGCAGCCAGGGAGCGGGAGCGGTCACCGGGGAGCTGTTTTTT	CASSQGAGAVTGELFF
.	TRBJ1-4	TRBV4-3	.	TGCGCCAGCAGCCACGACAGGCTCAATGAAAAACTGTTTTTT	CASSHDRLNEKLFF
.	TRBJ2-3	TRBV7-2	.	TGTGCCAGCAGCTACCTAGGTAGATCTGATACGCAGTATTTT	CASSYLGRSDTQYF
.	TRBJ2-5	TRBV5-1	.	TGCGCCAGCAGCTTGCAGGGATTGGAGACCCAGTACTTC	CASSLQGLETQYF
.	TRBJ2-1	TRBV7-8	.	TGTGCCAGCAGCTTGGAGACGAGGGGGGAGCAGTTCTTC	CASSLETRGEQFF
once	TRBJ1-1	TRBV18	.	TGTGCCAGCTCACCATTTCCTCTGGAGGAAGCTTTCTTT	CASSPFPLEEAFF
few	TRBJ2-3	TRBV28	TRBD2	TGTGCCAGCAGATCGGGGGGAGGGTACACAGATACGCAGTATTTT	CASRSGGGYTDTQYF
.	TRBJ2-3	TRBV30	TRBD2	TGTGCCTGGAGTGTGGGGAGGGATGTAGATACGCAGTATTTT	CAWSVGRDVDTQYF
.	TRBJ2-2	TRBV11-2	.	TGTGCCAGCAGCTTAAGACATTACACCGGGGAGCTGTTTTTT	CASSLRHYTGELFF
once	TRBJ2-7	TRBV4-1	TRBD2	TGCGCCAGCAGCCAAGAGGGTAGCGGGAGATCCTACGAGCAGTACTTC	CASSQEGSGRSYEQYF
.	TRBJ2-1	TRBV6-5	TRBD2	TGTGCCAGCAGTTACTCGGCGGGAGCGGCCTACAATGAGCAGTTCTTC	CASSYSAGAAYNEQFF
.	TRBJ1-2	TRBV20-1	TRBD1	TGCAGTGCTAGTAGCCAGGGGGATGGCTACACCTTC	CSASSQGDGYTF
.	TRBJ2-5	TRBV3-1/TRBV3-2	.	TGTGCCAGCAGCCGCGCCGCCGTAGAGGGTCAAGAGACCCAGTACTTC	CASSRAAVEGQETQYF
.	TRBJ1-1	TRBV30	.	TGTGCCTGGGCAGGGTTAAACACTGAAGCTTTCTTT	CAWAGLNTEAFF
.	TRBJ1-4	TRBV28	.	TGTGCCAGCACCTTGGGGCAGACCCCTAATGAAAAACTGTTTTTT	CASTLGQTPNEKLFF
few	TRBJ1-2	TRBV29-1	TRBD1	TGCAGCGTTGGCCGGGACCACAGGGGACGGGCCTCCTATGGCTACACCTTC	CSVGRDHRGRASYGYTF
.	TRBJ2-2	TRBV11-2	.	TGTGCCAGCAGCTTAGGACAAACGATCAACACCGGGGAGCTGTTTTTT	CASSLGQTINTGELFF
.	TRBJ2-1	TRBV7-9	.	TGTGCCAGCAGCTTACAGGGCCCCGCTTACAATGAGCAGTTCTTC	CASSLQGPAYNEQFF
.	TRBJ1-3	TRBV3-1/TRBV3-2	TRBD1	TGTGCCAGCAGCCCCACAGGGGGCGATGGAAACACCATATATTTT	CASSPTGGDGNTIYF
.	TRBJ1-1	TRBV6-5	.	TGTGCCAGCAGAGGGGGGAACACTGAAGCTTTCTTT	CASRGGNTEAFF